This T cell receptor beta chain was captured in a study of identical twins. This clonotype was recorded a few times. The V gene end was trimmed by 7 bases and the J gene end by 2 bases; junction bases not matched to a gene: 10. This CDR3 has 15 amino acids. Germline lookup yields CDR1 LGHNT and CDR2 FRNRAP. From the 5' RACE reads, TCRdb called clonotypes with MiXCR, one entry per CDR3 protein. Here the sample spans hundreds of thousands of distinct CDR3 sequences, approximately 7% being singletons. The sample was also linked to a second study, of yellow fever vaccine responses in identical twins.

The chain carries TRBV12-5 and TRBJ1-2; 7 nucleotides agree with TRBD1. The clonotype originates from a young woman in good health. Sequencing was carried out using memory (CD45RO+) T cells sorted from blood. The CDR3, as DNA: TGTGCTAGTGCTTATTCCGGGACAGCGAACTATGGCTACACCTTC. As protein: CASAYSGTANYGYTF. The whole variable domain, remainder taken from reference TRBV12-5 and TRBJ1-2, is DARVTQTPRHKVTEMGQEVTMRCQPILGHNTVFWYRQTMMQGLELLAYFRNRAPLDDSGMPKDRFSAEMPDATLATLKIQPSEPRDSAVYFCASAYSGTANYGYTFGSGTRLTVV.